In its sample, the clone carrying this T cell receptor (beta chain) was seen a few times. What it binds is not known. The sample comes from a study of T cells in localized non-small cell lung cancer. Study outcomes and limitations: A median around 55 of the top 100 tumor clones appeared in adjacent lung. Sequencing covered just one tumor region, so heterogeneity cannot be ruled out. Uninvolved adjacent lung showed the highest T cell clonality, exceeding tumor.

Measured with immunoSEQ multiplex PCR; TCRdb has only the in-frame clones, and not every one. The sample has roughly 3,700 clones, roughly 25% seen once. Germline values: CDR1 MDHEN, CDR2 SYDVKM. The CDR3 contains 15 residues. V dropped 5 bases and J dropped 3; count of bases not matched to a gene: 10. Material: lung tumor tissue, obtained before any cancer treatment. This sequence originates from a woman aged 35 to 75 with stage I lung adenocarcinoma. The chain employs TRBV28 and TRBJ2-7, with 7 nucleotides matching TRBD1. The CDR3 region is CASSTPGGRVYEQYF. The CDR3, as DNA: TGTGCCAGCAGTACCCCAGGGGGAAGAGTCTACGAGCAGTACTTC.